This paragraph reports one T cell receptor (beta chain). The antigen remains undetermined. The sample is drawn from a study of cytomegalovirus exposure and HLA in healthy donors. General study findings and limits: Usually a TCR sequence was rare, but some public TCRs were found in many donors. Common viral pathogens were later found to be apparently linked to several of the most significant clusters.

60 Vbeta and 13 Jbeta primers were used in PCR. Some clones are missing from TCRdb's copy, which holds only in-frame ones; the method was immunoSEQ multiplex PCR. This sample's table has 150,000 or so clones. Germline V lookup: CDR1 MDHEN, CDR2 SYDVKM. The ends were cut back, 4 bases at V and 3 bases at J, with 13 bases in the middle. The CDR3 is 14 amino acids. Sequencing used PBMCs. This chain uses TRBV28 with TRBJ2-7; D possibly corresponds to TRBD1 (5 bases). The clonotype comes from a woman aged 50 to 60 in good health and CMV-seronegative. CDR3 protein: CASSSTTDNYEQYF. The CDR3 coding sequence is TGTGCCAGCAGTTCCACGACAGACAACTACGAGCAGTACTTC.